Listed below are T cell receptor beta chains from one sample, sequenced in a study of shared clonotypes between healthy human individuals. TCRdb's copy holds only in-frame clones and misses some; the assay was immunoSEQ multiplex PCR. The sample includes 2 million to 2.5 million clones, 85% to 95% of them seen just once. The sequenced sample consisted of naive CD4+ T cells from PBMCs. The receptors stem from a man between 18 and 29 years old in good health. Some clones in this sample may be carry-over from other donors' samples. CDR3s include the opening cysteine and the closing phenylalanine or tryptophan. A D gene is named only where the DNA matches it firmly. Clone size is not always given. Where it is, it says once, few, many or a class for expanded clones.

DNA	CDR3	size	J	V	D
TGTGCCTGGAGTTACGTTTCTTCAGATACGCAGTATTTT	CAWSYVSSDTQYF	.	TRBJ2-3	TRBV30	.
TGTACGGACCTAGATACGCAGTATTTT	CTDLDTQYF	.	TRBJ2-3	TRBV5-4	.
TGTGCCAGCTCACCGGGTTGGGGGGGACGAGAGACCCAGTACTTC	CASSPGWGGRETQYF	.	TRBJ2-5	TRBV18	TRBD2
TGTGCCAGCAGTTTAAGGCCTAGCGGGTGGGCAGATACGCAGTATTTT	CASSLRPSGWADTQYF	.	TRBJ2-3	TRBV28	TRBD2
TGTGCTAGTGGGCGCCGGGACAGCGACTCCTACAATGAGCAGTTCTTC	CASGRRDSDSYNEQFF	.	TRBJ2-1	TRBV12-5	TRBD1
TGTGCCAGCAGTTTATGGGGCGGGACAGACACTCTCTACGAGCAGTACTTC	CASSLWGGTDTLYEQYF	once	TRBJ2-7	TRBV28	.
TGTGCCACCCGATGGCGGGATACCCCCGGGGAGCTGTTTTTT	CATRWRDTPGELFF	.	TRBJ2-2	TRBV28	.
TGTGCCAGCAGCTCAACAGGGATGGAGACCCAGTACTTC	CASSSTGMETQYF	.	TRBJ2-5	TRBV5-4	.
TGTGCCAGCAGTATTCTAGCGGCCGGGGAGACCCAGTACTTC	CASSILAAGETQYF	.	TRBJ2-5	TRBV28	TRBD2
TGTGCCAGCAGCCAACGACTCGCCCCCGGCACTGAAGCTTTCTTT	CASSQRLAPGTEAFF	.	TRBJ1-1	TRBV14	.
TGTGCCAGTAGTATCATCGGCAGCACTGAAGCTTTCTTT	CASSIIGSTEAFF	few	TRBJ1-1	TRBV19	.
TGTGCCAGCAGTGGCCAGGGGAATGAAAAACTGTTTTTT	CASSGQGNEKLFF	.	TRBJ1-4	TRBV2	.
TGTGCCAGCAGTGCTAACGGGGAGCAGTACTTC	CASSANGEQYF	.	TRBJ2-7	TRBV25-1	.
TGTGCCAGCAGAATGCCAGGCGGGAGCCCAGATACGCAGTATTTT	CASRMPGGSPDTQYF	.	TRBJ2-3	TRBV27	TRBD2
TGTGCCAGCAGTTTTCCAGGGGGCGCGGGGTATGGCTACACCTTC	CASSFPGGAGYGYTF	.	TRBJ1-2	TRBV28	TRBD1
TGTGCCAGCAGGTCGGACCCCACTTTTGATAATGAGCAGTTCTTC	CASRSDPTFDNEQFF	.	TRBJ2-1	TRBV6-5	.
TGTGCCACCAGCAGAGAGGGGTTACGGGGGGTCTATTTT	CATSREGLRGVYF	once	TRBJ1-1	TRBV15	.
TGTGCCAGCAGTTGGGGACTAGCGGGAGATACGCAGTATTTT	CASSWGLAGDTQYF	once	TRBJ2-3	TRBV27	TRBD2
TGTGCCAGCAGTGACCCAAACCCCAGCAGTGAAAAACTGTTTTTT	CASSDPNPSSEKLFF	.	TRBJ1-4	TRBV25-1	.
TGTGCCAGCAGCCCCTCTTCCGGGGGAGAGACCCAGTACTTC	CASSPSSGGETQYF	.	TRBJ2-5	TRBV9	.
TGTGCCAGCTCCCCTGGGGCACCCTCGTTCGAGACCCAGTACTTC	CASSPGAPSFETQYF	.	TRBJ2-5	TRBV18	.
TGCGCCAGCAGGCCCGGGGGGGGCAGGAACACTGAAGCTTTCTTT	CASRPGGGRNTEAFF	.	TRBJ1-1	TRBV23-1	.
TGCGCCAGCAGCCCGTCGACTAGCGGGACCTCCTACAATGAGCAGTTCTTC	CASSPSTSGTSYNEQFF	.	TRBJ2-1	TRBV5-1	TRBD2
TGCGCCAGCAGCTTGGTGAGGGCCAGGGGGACCACTGAAGCTTTCTTT	CASSLVRARGTTEAFF	.	TRBJ1-1	TRBV5-1	TRBD1
TGTGCCAGCAGCGTTGGGGGGGCCAACGGTGGCTACACCTTC	CASSVGGANGGYTF	once	TRBJ1-2	TRBV9	.
TGTGCCAGTAGTAAAGAAGCCAAAAACATTCAGTACTTC	CASSKEAKNIQYF	.	TRBJ2-4	TRBV19	.
TGTGCCAGCAGAAAAGGACAGACAGCTACAGAAAAACTGTTTTTT	CASRKGQTATEKLFF	.	TRBJ1-4	TRBV28	.
TGTGCCAGCAGCTTAGCAGGGGTAGGTAGCAATCAGCCCCAGCATTTT	CASSLAGVGSNQPQHF	.	TRBJ1-5	TRBV7-2	.
TGTGCCAGCACCTACCGTATCTCCTACGAGCAGTACTTC	CASTYRISYEQYF	.	TRBJ2-7	TRBV5-5	.
TGTGCCAGCAAAAGGGGAGCAGATACGCAGTATTTT	CASKRGADTQYF	once	TRBJ2-3	TRBV2	.
TGTGCCAGCAGCACCCGTCTGGGCCTGAACACTGAAGCTTTCTTT	CASSTRLGLNTEAFF	.	TRBJ1-1	TRBV11-1	.
TGTGCCTGGGGGGACAGGGGGACTGAAGCTTTCTTT	CAWGDRGTEAFF	.	TRBJ1-1	TRBV30	TRBD1
TGTGCCAGCAGGGAACCCGGGACAGGGGTGTATGGCTACACCTTC	CASREPGTGVYGYTF	once	TRBJ1-2	TRBV27	TRBD1
TGTGCCATCAAGGCGGCAGGGGACGAAGCTTTCTTT	CAIKAAGDEAFF	.	TRBJ1-1	TRBV10-3	.
TGTGCCACCAGCCCCTTGACTAGCGGGAGGGAAGATACGCAGTATTTT	CATSPLTSGREDTQYF	.	TRBJ2-3	TRBV15	TRBD2
TGTGCCAGCAGCTTCGGCACTACAGGGGGCGGCTACACCTTC	CASSFGTTGGGYTF	once	TRBJ1-2	TRBV4-2	TRBD1
TGTGCCAGCGGACAGGTTCGGGCACCGCATTTT	CASGQVRAPHF	.	TRBJ1-5	TRBV6-1	TRBD1
TGCGCCAGCAGCCCCCTCCCCCGACAGGGCCAAGAGACCCAGTACTTC	CASSPLPRQGQETQYF	.	TRBJ2-5	TRBV5-1	TRBD1
TGTGCCAGTAGAAAGCCGGGACCGAATAATCAGCCCCAGCATTTT	CASRKPGPNNQPQHF	.	TRBJ1-5	TRBV19	.